The 16 T cell receptor beta chains given below trace back to one sample, sequenced in a study of post-analysis software for immune sequencing data. Study-wide results and limits: Compared with controls, patients had more of about 5 TRBV segments, including TRBV5-6, TRBV5-1 and TRBV20-1.

Antigens of these TCRs are unknown. Libraries were made from TCR beta cDNA, and they carried unique molecular identifiers. TCRdb redid the calling of the PCR reads with MiXCR, one entry per CDR3 protein. The table has 600,000 to 750,000 distinct CDR3 sequences, 59% seen once; the top ten hold roughly 10%. The sample taken for sequencing was blood. Every receptor here comes from a girl under 10 years old with multiple sclerosis.

The V call is TRBV20-1, the J call TRBJ2-7; D not certain. Germline V gene data show CDR1 as DFQATT and CDR2 as SNEGSKA (reference sequence). V was shortened by 6 bases and J by 0 bases, with 12 bases between the two germline ends. The CDR3 loop spans 13 amino acids. DNA of the CDR3: TGCAGTGCCCGGTGGATTAACTCCTACGAGCAGTACTTC. It encodes CSARWINSYEQYF.

CDR3 amino acids: CASSLQGGAGGEQFF. The CDR3, as DNA: TGTGCCAGCAGCTTACAAGGGGGCGCGGGTGGAGAGCAGTTCTTC. V and J are TRBV13 and TRBJ2-1, with 7 bases matching TRBD1. Unmatched junction bases numbered 11, after V lost 2 bases and J lost 10 bases. The germline CDR1 and CDR2 sequences are PRHDT and FYEKMQ (reference sequence). CDR3 length: 15 residues.

This clonotype was detected a few times. The chain links TRBV11-2 to TRBJ2-5; 12 bases line up with TRBD2. The germline V gene has CDR1 SGHAT and CDR2 FQNNGV. Losses at the gene ends were 1 base for V and 5 bases for J; bases not matched to a gene: 5. This CDR3 has 16 residues. CDR3 in DNA: TGTGCCAGCAGCTTAGGACTAGCGGGGGTGGGGGAGACCCAGTACTTC. This translates into CASSLGLAGVGETQYF.

V and J are TRBV14 and TRBJ2-5; TRBD2 might be the D (5 bases). CDR3 length equals 15 residues. Germline V lookup: CDR1 SGHDN, CDR2 FVKESK. V shed 0 bases and J shed 6 bases, with 14 bases lying between them. In DNA form, the CDR3 reads TGTGCCAGCAGCCAAGAAACGGTCGGGGTTCAGACCCAGTACTTC. Protein product: CASSQETVGVQTQYF.

This chain joins TRBV6-5 and TRBJ1-2; 8 bases align to TRBD1. This CDR3 has 15 residues. The germline V gene has CDR1 MNHEY and CDR2 SVGAGI. With V trimmed by 5 bases and J by 3 bases, 8 bases remained unmatched. The CDR3 DNA sequence: TGTGCCAGCAGTACTACGACAGGGGCAGACTATGGCTACACCTTC. The encoded protein is CASSTTTGADYGYTF.

The genes are TRBV29-1 and TRBJ1-1, with 8 nucleotides matching TRBD1. The germline CDR1 and CDR2 sequences are SQVTM and ANQGSEA. J lost 0 bases, V lost 6 bases, and 9 bases had no gene match. The CDR3 extends over 15 amino acids. CDR3 residues: CSVLTTGAMNTEAFF. The CDR3 DNA sequence: TGCAGCGTCCTCACGACAGGGGCCATGAACACTGAAGCTTTCTTT.

V is TRBV29-1 and J is TRBJ2-1; 9 bases align to TRBD2. CDR3 length equals 15 residues. CDR1 and CDR2 (germline): SQVTM, ANQGSEA. V was pared by 6 bases and J by 6 bases, with 12 bases of the junction left unmatched. Written as DNA, the CDR3 is TGCAGCGTAGACTTAGCGGGAGTTATTGGCAATGAGCAGTTCTTC. It is translated as CSVDLAGVIGNEQFF.

This clonotype came up a few times. Relative to the germline gene, one junction end is altered; a read error may explain this. The rearrangement joins TRBV4-3 to TRBJ2-5, with a tentative D call TRBD2 (6 bases). There are 14 residues in the CDR3. The germline V gene encodes CDR1 LGHNA and CDR2 YSLEER. CDR3 protein: CASSQAGQQETQYF. In nucleotides, the CDR3 is TGCGCCAGCAGTCAAGCGGGTCAGCAAGAGACCCAGTACTTC.

J is TRBJ2-1 and V is TRBV5-1; 7 nucleotides match TRBD1. The J call could be wrong; TRBJ2-7 is a better fit for the DNA end. The CDR3 is made up of 15 amino acids. CDR1 is SGHRS, CDR2 YFSETQ, per germline. The CDR3: CASSFGQATTYEQYF. DNA for the CDR3: TGCGCCAGCAGCTTCGGACAGGCTACGACCTACGAGCAGTACTTC.

V is TRBV12-2 and J is TRBJ2-5; the table's TRBD1 call for D was not verified on the DNA. TRBV12-2 is deemed a pseudogene. This CDR3 comprises 18 residues. CDR3 sequence: CASRPRPDSRPPQETQYF. CDR3 coding DNA: TGTGCAAGTCGCCCTCGACCGGACAGCCGTCCTCCCCAAGAGACCCAGTACTTC.

This chain links TRBV6-1 with TRBJ2-5; a possible D gene is TRBD1 (5 bases). Trimming stripped 4 bases from V and 5 bases from J, with 14 bases between. The CDR3 totals 14 residues. Germline assignment: CDR1 MNHNS and CDR2 SASEGT. The CDR3 DNA follows: TGTGCCAGCAGTGGGATGGGGCAGGAGGAGACCCAGTACTTC. This codes for CASSGMGQEETQYF.

V and J are TRBV11-2 and TRBJ2-1; no firm D call. There are 12 residues in the CDR3. Trimming stripped 5 bases from V and 9 bases from J, with 11 bases between. CDR1 SGHAT and CDR2 FQNNGV come from the germline V gene. This CDR3 reads CASSPAKVEQFF. DNA of the CDR3: TGTGCCAGCAGCCCAGCCAAGGTTGAGCAGTTCTTC.

The V call is TRBV10-3, the J call TRBJ2-1; unclear D gene. V was clipped by 4 bases and J by 6 bases, with 7 bases between them. Per germline, CDR1 ENHRY and CDR2 SYGVKD. This CDR3 comprises 12 residues. The CDR3 DNA reads as TGTGCCATCAGTGTACAGAGCAATGAGCAGTTCTTC. Translating it yields CAISVQSNEQFF.

Notes on this clonotype: One junction end does not reproduce the germline sequence, and a read error may be involved. This chain uses TRBV12-3 or TRBV12-4 with TRBJ2-7; 10 positions agree with TRBD1. The CDR3 consists of 15 residues. CDR3 bases: TGTGCCAGCAGTTCAAGACAGGGGGCAGGAGAGACCCAGTATTTC. It specifies CASSSRQGAGETQYF.

The chain recombines TRBV29-1 with TRBJ2-3; 10 bases align to TRBD2. The CDR3 spans 14 residues. In germline, CDR1 is SQVTM, CDR2 ANQGSEA. With V trimmed by 7 bases and J by 6 bases, 10 bases remained unmatched. The CDR3 spells CSASSGSLGDTQYF. In nucleotides, the CDR3 is TGCAGCGCATCTAGCGGGAGTTTAGGTGATACGCAGTATTTT.

As concerns this clonotype: Germline and junction disagree at one end, which may indicate a read error. The chain is built from TRBV3-1 and TRBJ2-1; 7 nucleotides agree with TRBD2. Per the germline V gene, CDR1 is LGHDT and CDR2 is YNNKEL (reference sequence). The CDR3 extends over 20 amino acids. CDR3 sequence: CASSQDLGPSGLSSYNEQFF. CDR3 in DNA: TGCGCCAGCAGCCAAGATTTGGGCCCTAGCGGATTATCTTCCTACAATGAGCAGTTCTTC.